Sequencing of this T cell receptor beta chain was carried out in a study of T cells in Graves' hyperthyroidism and ophthalmopathy. A remark on this clonotype: The antigen remains undetermined.

The V end lost 2 bases, the J end lost 4 bases, and 15 bases lay between the germline ends. CDR3 length equals 16 residues. Per the germline V gene, CDR1 is MNHEY and CDR2 is SVGEGT. Using RNA transcripts as the source, TCR beta CDR3 regions were amplified. HTBI primers were the set used in a first-round RT-PCR of the TCR CDR3. Using its own MiXCR run on the multiplex PCR reads, TCRdb lists one record per CDR3 protein. The table includes 500,000 to 650,000 distinct CDR3 sequences, around 15% detected once. Overall study findings and caveats: Ophthalmopathy and stable hyperthyroidism were told apart by a 13 V-J model. Blood also showed most of the thyroid clonotypes that were expanded above 0.001.

The sample consisted of blood. This TCR came from a woman aged 50 to 60 with Graves' ophthalmopathy. The chain has TRBV6-2 or TRBV6-3 and TRBJ2-4; the D gene is possibly TRBD1 (6 bases). CDR3 sequence: CASSYQGSSLKNIQYF. The CDR3 nucleotides are TGTGCCAGCAGTTACCAGGGGAGTAGCCTAAAAAACATTCAGTACTTC.